This T cell receptor beta chain was sequenced in a study of blood T cell repertoires in COVID-19. About the study: Italy, Spain and the United States were the sources of the convalescent and acute COVID-19 samples. T cells, B-cell-depleted T cells, or PBMCs provided the cDNA or gDNA that served as material.

CDR1 and CDR2 (germline): SGHRS, YFSETQ. The trim removed 4 bases at V and 8 bases at J, leaving 8 bases unmatched. The CDR3 sequence is 14 residues long. Authors' analysis steps: By means of reference gene primer amplification, nucleated cell counts were estimated. Assay: immunoSEQ multiplex PCR; the TCRdb copy retains only in-frame clones and omits some. Clone size and the V and J calls come from that table; the DNA yielded D and trimming. This table holds roughly 90,000 clones, roughly 85% found once. This TCR was recovered from a man older than 75 with acute or convalescent COVID-19. Sequencing was carried out using peripheral blood. This sequence joins TRBV5-1 and TRBJ1-2, with 10 bases lining up with TRBD1. The CDR3 sequence: CASSPTGTGAGYTF. DNA of the CDR3: TGCGCCAGCAGCCCAACAGGGACAGGGGCCGGCTACACCTTC.